These T cell receptor beta chains were read from a single sample in a study of Graves' ophthalmopathy and Graves' hyperthyroidism. Via MiXCR, TCRdb re-called the multiplex PCR reads, giving one row per CDR3 protein. The sample yields about 640,000 distinct CDR3 sequences, more than 40% seen once. The sample comprised peripheral blood. The receptors were sampled from an adult man with Graves' ophthalmopathy. Each CDR3 is given with its conserved first and last residue. A D gene is named only where the DNA matches it firmly. Clone size is shown for a subset of rows, as once, few, many or a class of expanded clone.

clone_size,v_call,j_call,d_call,cdr3_aa,cdr3_nt
NA,TRBV2,TRBJ1-1,NA,CASSLTEFTEAFF,TGTGCCAGCAGTCTCACCGAGTTCACTGAAGCTTTCTTT
NA,TRBV10-3,TRBJ1-2,NA,CASSPPRGADYGYTF,TGTGCCAGCTCACCACCACGGGGGGCGGACTATGGCTACACCTTC
NA,TRBV25-1,TRBJ1-2,TRBD1,CASSDPRGPHGYTF,TGTGCCAGCAGTGATCCCAGGGGGCCCCACGGCTACACCTTC
NA,TRBV15,TRBJ1-2,NA,CATSSLPRAVYGYTF,TGTGCCACCAGCAGCCTGCCCCGGGCGGTCTATGGCTACACCTTC
NA,TRBV9,TRBJ1-2,NA,CASSGMDVYTF,TGTGCCAGCAGCGGAATGGATGTCTACACCTTC
NA,TRBV11-2,TRBJ2-7,NA,CASRTGNHEQYF,TGTGCCAGCAGGACGGGGAACCACGAGCAGTACTTC
many,TRBV20-1,TRBJ1-3,TRBD1,CSARDPGTAGNTIYF,TGCAGTGCTAGAGATCCGGGGACAGCTGGAAACACCATATATTTT
NA,TRBV7-2,TRBJ1-3,TRBD1,CASRRDRAVNTIYF,TGTGCCAGCAGAAGGGACAGGGCAGTAAACACCATATATTTT
few,TRBV2,TRBJ2-7,NA,CASSKKSLGSYEQYF,TGTGCCAGCAGTAAGAAATCTCTGGGCTCCTACGAGCAGTACTTC
NA,TRBV29-1,TRBJ1-2,NA,CSLALDYGYTF,TGCAGCTTGGCTCTGGACTATGGCTACACCTTC
few,TRBV4-1,TRBJ2-7,TRBD2,CASSQRRSSGSQIEQYF,TGCGCCAGCAGCCAAAGGAGGTCTAGCGGGAGCCAGATCGAGCAGTACTTC